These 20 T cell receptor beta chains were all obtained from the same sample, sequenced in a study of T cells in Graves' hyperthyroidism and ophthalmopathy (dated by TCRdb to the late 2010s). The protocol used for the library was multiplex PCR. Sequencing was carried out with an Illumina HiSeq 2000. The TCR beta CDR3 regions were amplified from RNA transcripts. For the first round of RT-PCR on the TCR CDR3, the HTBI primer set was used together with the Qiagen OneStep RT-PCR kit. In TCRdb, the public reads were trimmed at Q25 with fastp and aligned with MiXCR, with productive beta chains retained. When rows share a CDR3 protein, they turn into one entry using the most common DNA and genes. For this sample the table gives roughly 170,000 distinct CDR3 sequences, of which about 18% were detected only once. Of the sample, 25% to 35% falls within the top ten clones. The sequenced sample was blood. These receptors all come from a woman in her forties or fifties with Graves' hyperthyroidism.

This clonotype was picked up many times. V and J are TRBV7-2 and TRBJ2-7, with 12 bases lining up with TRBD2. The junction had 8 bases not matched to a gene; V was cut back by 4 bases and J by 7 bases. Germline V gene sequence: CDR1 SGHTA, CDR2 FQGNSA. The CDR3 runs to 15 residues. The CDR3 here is CASSSGLAGLEEQYF. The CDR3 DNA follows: TGTGCCAGCAGCTCCGGACTAGCGGGGTTGGAGGAGCAGTACTTC.

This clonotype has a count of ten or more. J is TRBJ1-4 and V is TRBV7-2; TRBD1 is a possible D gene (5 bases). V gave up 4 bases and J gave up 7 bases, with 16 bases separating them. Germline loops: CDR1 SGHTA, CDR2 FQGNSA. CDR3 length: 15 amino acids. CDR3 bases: TGTGCCAGCAGCTCCATAGACAGACGGGGTGAAAAACTGTTTTTT. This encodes CASSSIDRRGEKLFF.

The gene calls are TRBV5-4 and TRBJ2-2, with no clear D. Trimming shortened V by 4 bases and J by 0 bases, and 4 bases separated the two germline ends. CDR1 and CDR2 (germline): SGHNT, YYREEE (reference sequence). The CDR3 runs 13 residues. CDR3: CASSPSNTGELFF. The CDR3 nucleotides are TGTGCCAGCAGCCCTTCGAACACCGGGGAGCTGTTTTTT.

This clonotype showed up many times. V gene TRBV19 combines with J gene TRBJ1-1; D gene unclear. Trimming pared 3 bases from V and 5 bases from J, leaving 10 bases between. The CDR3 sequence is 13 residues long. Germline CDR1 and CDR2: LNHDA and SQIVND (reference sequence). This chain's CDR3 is CASSIFGETEAFF. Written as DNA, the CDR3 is TGTGCCAGTAGTATTTTTGGGGAGACTGAAGCTTTCTTT.

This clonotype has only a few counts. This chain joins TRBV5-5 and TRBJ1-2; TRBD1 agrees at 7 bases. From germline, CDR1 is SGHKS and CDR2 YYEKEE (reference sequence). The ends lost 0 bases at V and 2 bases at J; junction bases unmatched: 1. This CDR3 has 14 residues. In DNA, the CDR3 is TGTGCCAGCAGCTTGGAGGGACAGAACTATGGCTACACCTTC. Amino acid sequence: CASSLEGQNYGYTF.

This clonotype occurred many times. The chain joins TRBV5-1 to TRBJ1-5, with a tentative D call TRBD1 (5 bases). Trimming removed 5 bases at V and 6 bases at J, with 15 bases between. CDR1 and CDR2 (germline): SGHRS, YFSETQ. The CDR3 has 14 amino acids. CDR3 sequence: CASRERAGGQPQHF. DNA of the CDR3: TGCGCCAGCAGAGAGCGAGCGGGGGGTCAGCCCCAGCATTTT. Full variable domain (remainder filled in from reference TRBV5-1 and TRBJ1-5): KAGVTQTPRYLIKTRGQQVTLSCSPISGHRSVSWYQQTPGQGLQFLFEYFSETQRNKGNFPGRFSGRQFSNSRSEMNVSTLELGDSALYLCASRERAGGQPQHFGDGTRLSIL.

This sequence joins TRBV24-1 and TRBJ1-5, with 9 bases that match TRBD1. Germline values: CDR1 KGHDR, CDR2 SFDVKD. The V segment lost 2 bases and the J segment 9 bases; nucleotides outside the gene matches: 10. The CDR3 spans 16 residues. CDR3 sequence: CATSDSGTGTGGPQHF. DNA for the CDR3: TGTGCCACCAGTGATTCCGGGACAGGGACTGGGGGGCCCCAGCATTTT.

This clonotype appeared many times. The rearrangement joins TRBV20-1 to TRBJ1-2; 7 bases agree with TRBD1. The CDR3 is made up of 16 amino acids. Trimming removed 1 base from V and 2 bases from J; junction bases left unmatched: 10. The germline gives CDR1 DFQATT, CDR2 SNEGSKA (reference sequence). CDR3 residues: CSARVLLGQANYGYTF. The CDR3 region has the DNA TGCAGTGCTAGAGTTCTCCTCGGACAGGCAAACTATGGCTACACCTTC.

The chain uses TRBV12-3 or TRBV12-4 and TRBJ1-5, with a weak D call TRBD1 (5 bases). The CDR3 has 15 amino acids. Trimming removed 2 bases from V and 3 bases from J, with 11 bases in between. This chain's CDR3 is CASSLTGTANQPQHF. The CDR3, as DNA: TGTGCCAGCAGTTTAACCGGGACTGCCAATCAGCCCCAGCATTTT.

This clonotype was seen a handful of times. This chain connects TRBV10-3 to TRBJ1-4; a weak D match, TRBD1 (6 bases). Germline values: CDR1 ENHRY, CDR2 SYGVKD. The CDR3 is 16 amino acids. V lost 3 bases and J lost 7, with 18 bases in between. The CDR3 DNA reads TGTGCCATCAGTGAAAGTTTAGGTCAGGGGAGTGAAAAACTGTTTTTT. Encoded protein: CAISESLGQGSEKLFF.

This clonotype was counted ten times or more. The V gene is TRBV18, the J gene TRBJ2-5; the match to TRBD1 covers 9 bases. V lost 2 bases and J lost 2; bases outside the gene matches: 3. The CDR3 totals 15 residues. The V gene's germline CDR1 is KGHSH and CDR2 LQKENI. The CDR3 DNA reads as TGTGCCAGCTCACCATCCGGGACAGGGCAAGAGACCCAGTACTTC. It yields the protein CASSPSGTGQETQYF.

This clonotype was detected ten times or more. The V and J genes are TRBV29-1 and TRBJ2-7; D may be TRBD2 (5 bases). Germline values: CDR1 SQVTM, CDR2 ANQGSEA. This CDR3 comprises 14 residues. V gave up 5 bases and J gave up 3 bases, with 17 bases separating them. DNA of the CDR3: TGCAGCGTTAGTAGGGCCAGCGGAAACTACGAGCAGTACTTC. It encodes CSVSRASGNYEQYF.

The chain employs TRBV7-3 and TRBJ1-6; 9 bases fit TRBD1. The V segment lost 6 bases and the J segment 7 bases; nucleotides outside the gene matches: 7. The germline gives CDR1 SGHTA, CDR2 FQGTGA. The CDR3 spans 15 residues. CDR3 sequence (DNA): TGTGCCAGCAGTTCCAGGACAGGGGTAAATTCACCCCTCCACTTT. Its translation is CASSSRTGVNSPLHF.

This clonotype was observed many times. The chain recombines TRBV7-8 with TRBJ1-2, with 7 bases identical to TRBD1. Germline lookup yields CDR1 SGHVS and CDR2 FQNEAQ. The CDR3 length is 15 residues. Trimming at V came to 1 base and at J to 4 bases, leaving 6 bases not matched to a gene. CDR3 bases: TGTGCCAGCAGCTTAGGGGGGCCAGGGGGCTATGGCTACACCTTC. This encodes CASSLGGPGGYGYTF.

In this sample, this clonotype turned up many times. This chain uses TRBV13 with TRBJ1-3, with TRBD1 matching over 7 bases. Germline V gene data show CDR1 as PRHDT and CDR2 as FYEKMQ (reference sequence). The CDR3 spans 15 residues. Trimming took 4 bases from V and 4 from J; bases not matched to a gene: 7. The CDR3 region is CASSSAGTAGNTIYF. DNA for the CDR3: TGTGCCAGCAGCTCCGCCGGGACAGCAGGAAACACCATATATTTT.

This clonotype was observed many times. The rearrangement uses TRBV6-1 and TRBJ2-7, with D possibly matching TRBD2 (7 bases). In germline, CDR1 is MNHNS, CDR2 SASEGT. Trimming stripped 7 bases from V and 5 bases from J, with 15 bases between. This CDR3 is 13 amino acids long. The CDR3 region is CASTRTGRDEQYF. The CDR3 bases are TGTGCCAGCACCCGAACAGGGAGGGACGAGCAGTACTTC.

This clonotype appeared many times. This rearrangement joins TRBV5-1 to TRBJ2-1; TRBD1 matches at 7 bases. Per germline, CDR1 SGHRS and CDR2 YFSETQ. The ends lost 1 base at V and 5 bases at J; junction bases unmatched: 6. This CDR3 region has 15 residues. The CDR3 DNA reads TGCGCCAGCAGCTTGTACCGGGACAGCAACAATGAGCAGTTCTTC. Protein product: CASSLYRDSNNEQFF. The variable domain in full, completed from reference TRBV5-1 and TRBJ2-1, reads KAGVTQTPRYLIKTRGQQVTLSCSPISGHRSVSWYQQTPGQGLQFLFEYFSETQRNKGNFPGRFSGRQFSNSRSEMNVSTLELGDSALYLCASSLYRDSNNEQFFGPGTRLTVL.

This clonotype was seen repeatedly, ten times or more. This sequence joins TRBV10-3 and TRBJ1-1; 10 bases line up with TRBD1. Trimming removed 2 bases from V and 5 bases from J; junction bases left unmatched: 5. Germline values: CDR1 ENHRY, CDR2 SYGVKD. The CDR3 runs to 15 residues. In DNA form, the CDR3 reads TGTGCCATCAGTGAGCCGGGACAGGGGAGGACTGAAGCTTTCTTT. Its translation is CAISEPGQGRTEAFF.

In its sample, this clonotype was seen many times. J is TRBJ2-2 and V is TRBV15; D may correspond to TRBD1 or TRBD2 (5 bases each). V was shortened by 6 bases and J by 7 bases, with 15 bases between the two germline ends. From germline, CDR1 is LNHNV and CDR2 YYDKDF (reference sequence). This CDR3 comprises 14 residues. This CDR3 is CATRLTVGDGELFF. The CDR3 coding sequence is TGTGCCACCAGATTGACAGTGGGGGACGGGGAGCTGTTTTTT.

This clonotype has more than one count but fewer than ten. CDR3 DNA: TGCGCCAGCAGCCAGATAGCCTTACAAGAGACCCAGTACTTC. Its protein is CASSQIALQETQYF. V is TRBV4-1 and J is TRBJ2-5; D is unresolved. Germline V CDR1 and CDR2: MGHRA, YSYEKL. The CDR3 is made up of 14 amino acids. Trimming pared 3 bases from V and 2 bases from J, leaving 10 bases between.